Below are 6 T cell receptor beta chains sequenced from a single sample in a study of shared clonotypes between healthy human individuals. Sequenced by immunoSEQ multiplex PCR; TCRdb stores in-frame clones only, minus some. The table has roughly 1,600,000 clones, roughly 98.5% seen once. The sample consisted of naive CD4+ T cells sorted from blood. The sample's subset: CD45RA+ positively selected. The origin of the receptors is a man younger than 40 in good health.

The rearrangement uses TRBV19 and TRBJ1-1, with D unresolved. CDR1 is LNHDA, CDR2 SQIVND, per germline (reference sequence). Trimming left V 5 bases short and J 3 bases short, with 10 bases between. This CDR3 has 13 residues. The CDR3 loop reads CASSPETHTEAFF. DNA of the CDR3: TGTGCCAGTAGTCCCGAAACACACACTGAAGCTTTCTTT.

The chain joins TRBV11-2 to TRBJ1-3; 7 positions agree with TRBD1. This CDR3 contains 16 residues. V was pared by 3 bases and J by 1 base, with 6 bases of the junction left unmatched. Germline V lookup: CDR1 SGHAT, CDR2 FQNNGV. CDR3: CASSFLGQSSGNTIYF. The CDR3 nucleotides read TGTGCCAGCAGCTTTTTGGGACAGTCATCTGGAAACACCATATATTTT.

The V call is TRBV28, the J call TRBJ1-2; 9 bases line up with TRBD1. Germline CDR1 and CDR2: MDHEN and SYDVKM. The CDR3 has 14 amino acids. The ends lost 7 bases at V and 8 bases at J; junction bases unmatched: 11. The CDR3 spells CASTRAGTGSGYTF. The DNA for the CDR3 is TGTGCCAGCACCCGCGCCGGGACAGGGAGCGGCTACACCTTC.

This chain connects TRBV6-5 to TRBJ1-2; 11 bases are shared with TRBD1. The length of the CDR3 is 15 residues. Germline-derived CDR1 and CDR2 are MNHEY and SVGAGI. V shed 4 bases and J 4 bases; nucleotides not matched to a gene: 5. The CDR3 is CASSLRTGGGYGYTF. The CDR3 DNA follows: TGTGCCAGCAGTTTACGGACAGGGGGCGGCTATGGCTACACCTTC.

The chain joins TRBV9 to TRBJ2-1; D ambiguous. Trimming shortened V by 0 bases and J by 2 bases, and 9 bases separated the two germline ends. Per germline, CDR1 SGDLS and CDR2 YYNGEE. This CDR3 is built from 15 residues. The CDR3 DNA sequence: TGTGCCAGCAGCGTAGGACTTCTCACCTACAATGAGCAGTTCTTC. As protein: CASSVGLLTYNEQFF.

The chain employs TRBV7-2 and TRBJ2-7; 9 nucleotides agree with TRBD1. CDR3 length: 17 residues. J lost 1 base, V lost 5 bases, and 12 bases had no gene match. Germline-derived CDR1 and CDR2 are SGHTA and FQGNSA. The CDR3 DNA reads TGTGCCAGCAGCCGAACGGGACAGGGCTCGTCGTCCTACGAGCAGTACTTC. It encodes CASSRTGQGSSSYEQYF.